These 18 T cell receptor beta chains share one sample of origin, sequenced in a study of technical replicates of blood from several donors. Measured with immunoSEQ multiplex PCR; TCRdb has only the in-frame clones, and not every one. The top ten hold about 4.5% of the sample, which has about 60,000 clones, roughly 92% seen once. Sequencing was carried out using PBMCs. All receptors derive from a human donor in good health. Some clones in this sample may be carry-over from other donors' samples.

CDR3 coding DNA: TGTGCCATCAGCGGACAGTATGGCTACACCTTC. Encoded protein: CAISGQYGYTF. The chain carries TRBV10-3 and TRBJ1-2, with D possibly being TRBD1 (6 bases). This CDR3 contains 11 residues. Germline V CDR1 and CDR2: ENHRY, SYGVKD. Trimming pared 6 bases from V and 5 bases from J, leaving 7 bases between.

The chain employs TRBV5-1 and TRBJ2-1; D ambiguous. CDR1 and CDR2 from the germline V gene are SGHRS and YFSETQ. The CDR3 extends over 15 amino acids. Trimming left V 3 bases short and J 7 bases short, with 17 bases between. CDR3 amino acids: CASSSQTGGKNEQFF. The CDR3 DNA sequence: TGCGCCAGCAGCTCCCAGACGGGTGGCAAGAATGAGCAGTTCTTC. Looking up the rest from reference TRBV5-1 and TRBJ2-1 gives the full variable domain: KAGVTQTPRYLIKTRGQQVTLSCSPISGHRSVSWYQQTPGQGLQFLFEYFSETQRNKGNFPGRFSGRQFSNSRSEMNVSTLELGDSALYLCASSSQTGGKNEQFFGPGTRLTVL.

This clone was observed once. The chain links TRBV5-4 to TRBJ2-3; 14 bases line up with TRBD2. Trimming at V came to 4 bases and at J to 7 bases, leaving 8 bases not matched to a gene. The CDR3 has 16 residues. Germline CDR1 is SGHNT and CDR2 is YYREEE (reference sequence). In DNA, the CDR3 is TGTGCCAGCAGCCGGAATAGACTAGCGGGGGGGTATACGCAGTATTTT. It encodes CASSRNRLAGGYTQYF.

The chain carries TRBV7-6 and TRBJ2-7; no firm D call. Germline V gives CDR1 SGHVS, CDR2 FNYEAQ. The CDR3 sequence is 14 residues long. The ends were cut back, 5 bases at V and 0 bases at J, with 11 bases in the middle. The chain's CDR3 is CASSPPQSSYEQYF. The DNA of the CDR3 is TGTGCCAGCAGCCCTCCACAGAGCTCCTACGAGCAGTACTTC. Looking up the rest from reference TRBV7-6 and TRBJ2-7 gives the full variable domain: GAGVSQSPRYKVTKRGQDVALRCDPISGHVSLYWYRQALGQGPEFLTYFNYEAQQDKSGLPNDRFSAERPEGSISTLTIQRTEQRDSAMYRCASSPPQSSYEQYFGPGTRLTVT.

This clone was recorded a few times. An end of the junction differs from the germline gene, which may be a read error. This chain links TRBV6-4 with TRBJ2-1; TRBD2 matches at 11 bases. Per the germline V gene, CDR1 is MRHNA and CDR2 is SNTAGT. This CDR3 comprises 14 residues. The CDR3 here is CATGTSGSYNEQFF. The CDR3 DNA is TGCGCAACCGGGACTAGCGGATCCTACAATGAGCAGTTCTTC.

V and J are TRBV30 and TRBJ2-7; 8 nucleotides align to TRBD2. The V gene's germline CDR1 is GTSNPN and CDR2 SVGIG (reference sequence). The CDR3 covers 14 residues. Germline trimming cut 3 bases from V and 6 bases from J; bases unmatched to any gene: 10. CDR3 in DNA: TGTGCCTGGAGCCCACTAGCGGATCAGGGCGAGCAGTACTTC. Translating it yields CAWSPLADQGEQYF.

The J gene is TRBJ1-6, the V gene TRBV15; D perhaps matches TRBD1 (5 bases). The CDR3 is made up of 15 amino acids. The V and J ends lost 0 bases and 6 bases respectively, with 9 bases between them. Germline loops: CDR1 LNHNV, CDR2 YYDKDF (reference sequence). The CDR3 loop is CATSRDPQGNSPLHF. CDR3 bases: TGTGCCACCAGCAGAGATCCCCAGGGTAATTCACCCCTCCACTTT.

This clone showed up just a few times. V and J are TRBV27 and TRBJ1-1; D is undetermined. V was shortened by 3 bases and J by 3 bases, with 8 bases between the two germline ends. Germline V gene lookup returns CDR1 MNHEY and CDR2 SMNVEV (reference sequence). The CDR3 has 13 residues. In nucleotides, the CDR3 is TGTGCCAGCAGTTTCAACAGCTACACTGAAGCTTTCTTT. It codes for CASSFNSYTEAFF.

This chain uses TRBV5-4 with TRBJ1-6; D gene ambiguous. Trimming shortened V by 0 bases and J by 9 bases, and 13 bases separated the two germline ends. The CDR3 totals 15 residues. Looked up from germline, CDR1 is SGHNT and CDR2 is YYREEE (reference sequence). The CDR3 DNA is TGTGCCAGCAGCTTGGACCAGGCGCTAAGTTCACCCCTCCACTTT. This codes for CASSLDQALSSPLHF.

This chain links TRBV7-2 with TRBJ2-7, with TRBD2 identical over 13 bases. The V and J ends lost 0 bases and 2 bases, in that order; junction bases with no gene match: 1. The CDR3 loop spans 16 amino acids. Germline lookup yields CDR1 SGHTA and CDR2 FQGNSA. In DNA, the CDR3 is TGTGCCAGCAGCTTAGCAGGGACTAGCGGGGCCTACGAGCAGTACTTC. Translating gives CASSLAGTSGAYEQYF.

This clone was found once. V is TRBV5-1 and J is TRBJ2-5; TRBD1 is a possible D gene (5 bases). The CDR3 spans 15 residues. Germline lookup yields CDR1 SGHRS and CDR2 YFSETQ. Trimming stripped 7 bases from V and 5 bases from J, with 21 bases between. CDR3 loop: CASEPDGGAGETQYF. CDR3 sequence (DNA): TGCGCCAGCGAACCTGATGGTGGGGCCGGTGAGACCCAGTACTTC.

Judged by abundance, this clone is large. The V and J genes are TRBV6-5 and TRBJ2-1; TRBD2 aligns across 9 bases. Germline V gene data show CDR1 as MNHEY and CDR2 as SVGAGI. This CDR3 comprises 14 residues. V shed 6 bases and J 4 bases; nucleotides not matched to a gene: 4. The CDR3 here is CASSRTSDYNEQFF. For the CDR3, the DNA is TGTGCCAGCAGCCGGACTAGCGATTACAATGAGCAGTTCTTC.

The CDR3 coding sequence is TGTGCCAGCAGCTTGATGCGTCCCACCGGGGAGCTGTTTTTT. As protein: CASSLMRPTGELFF. V gene TRBV5-4 combines with J gene TRBJ2-2; no reliable D call. This CDR3 is built from 14 residues. The V end lost 1 base, the J end lost 4 bases, and 8 bases lay between the germline ends. Germline lookup yields CDR1 SGHNT and CDR2 YYREEE (reference sequence).

V is TRBV4-1 and J is TRBJ2-1; weak D call: TRBD2 (5 bases). Looked up from germline, CDR1 is MGHRA and CDR2 is YSYEKL. This CDR3 contains 14 residues. The V gene lost 0 bases and the J gene lost 8 bases, with 11 bases spanning the gap. CDR3 sequence (DNA): TGCGCCAGCAGCCAAGATAAGGGAGCCTATGAGCAGTTCTTC. Amino acids: CASSQDKGAYEQFF.

This clone was counted a few times. In the same sample, other DNA sequences code for this CDR3. The V gene is TRBV4-3, the J gene TRBJ2-5; TRBD2 might be the D (7 bases). This CDR3 has 15 residues. The germline V and J ends were trimmed by 0 bases and 5 bases, with 13 bases remaining between them. Germline V CDR1 and CDR2: LGHNA, YSLEER. The CDR3 DNA follows: TGCGCCAGCAGCCAAGACAGGGGAGGGCAGGAGACCCAGTACTTC. This gives the protein CASSQDRGGQETQYF.

V usage is TRBV4-3 and J usage is TRBJ1-1; maybe TRBD1 (6 bases). The V gene's germline CDR1 is LGHNA and CDR2 YSLEER. Trimming shortened V by 2 bases and J by 0 bases, and 22 bases separated the two germline ends. This CDR3 comprises 19 residues. The CDR3 is CASSQFPPGTRSMNTEAFF. The CDR3 bases are TGCGCCAGCAGCCAATTTCCTCCCGGGACACGATCCATGAACACTGAAGCTTTCTTT.

V is TRBV7-2 and J is TRBJ1-6; 9 bases agree with TRBD1. V shed 1 base, J shed 10 bases, and the junction held 5 bases outside the gene matches. In germline, CDR1 is SGHTA, CDR2 FQGNSA. The CDR3 covers 15 residues. CDR3 nucleotides: TGTGCCAGCAGCTTAGACCTACAGGGGGCCTCACCCCTCCACTTT. Residues: CASSLDLQGASPLHF. Full variable domain (rest looked up from reference TRBV7-2 and TRBJ1-6): GAGVSQSPSNKVTEKGKDVELRCDPISGHTALYWYRQSLGQGLEFLIYFQGNSAPDKSGLPSDRFSAERTGGSVSTLTIQRTQQEDSAVYLCASSLDLQGASPLHFGNGTRLTVT.

The chain is built from TRBV12-5 and TRBJ2-6; weak D call: TRBD1 (6 bases). Between the trimmed V and J ends, which lost 6 bases and 1 base, there was a span of 13 bases. This CDR3 region has 16 residues. Germline CDR1 reads LGHNT; CDR2 reads FRNRAP. The CDR3 DNA sequence: TGTGCTAGTGGCTCAGGCACAGGGTCTGGGGCCAACGTCCTGACTTTC. The encoded protein is CASGSGTGSGANVLTF.